This entry describes one TCR beta chain. The table came from immunoSEQ multiplex PCR; TCRdb's copy has only in-frame clones and leaves some out. The data show some 23,000 clones, 91% seen once. Germline CDR1 is SQVTM and CDR2 is ANQGSEA. The length of the CDR3 is 14 residues. The ends were cut back, 7 bases at V and 0 bases at J, with 15 bases in the middle. Noted time point: newly diagnosed, previously untreated cHL patient sample. Isolation of CD4+ T cells from thawed PBMCs was performed by magnetic negative selection. This record comes from a study of PD-1 blockade in classical Hodgkin lymphoma. Sequencing was done on a sample of CD4+ T cells from blood. This chain links TRBV29-1 with TRBJ1-1, with a tentative D call TRBD1 (5 bases). The sequence was obtained from a human donor with classical Hodgkin lymphoma. Here the CDR3 reads CSGAQANLNTEAFF. Here the CDR3 DNA reads TGCAGCGGGGCACAGGCTAACCTGAACACTGAAGCTTTCTTT.